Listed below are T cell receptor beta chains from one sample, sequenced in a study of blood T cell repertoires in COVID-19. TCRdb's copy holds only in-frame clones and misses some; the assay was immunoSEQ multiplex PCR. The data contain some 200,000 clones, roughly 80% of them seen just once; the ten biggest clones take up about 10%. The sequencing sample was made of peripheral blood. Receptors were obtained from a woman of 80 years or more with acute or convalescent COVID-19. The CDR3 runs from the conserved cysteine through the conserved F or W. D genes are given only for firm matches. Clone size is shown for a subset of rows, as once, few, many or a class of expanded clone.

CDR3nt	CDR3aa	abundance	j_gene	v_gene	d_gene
TGCAGCGTTGAAGAGGGGGGTAATACTGAAGCTTTCTTT	CSVEEGGNTEAFF	-	TRBJ1-1	TRBV29-1	-
TGCAGCGTTGAAGTAGTCGGTGTGGAGACCCAGTACTTC	CSVEVVGVETQYF	once	TRBJ2-5	TRBV29-1	-
TGCGCCAGCAGCCAAGATGCTTTGGGACTAGCGGGGAGGAAGACCCAGTACTTC	CASSQDALGLAGRKTQYF	-	TRBJ2-5	TRBV4-3	TRBD2
TGTGCCACCAGCAGAGAGTCAGGGATATTGCGGGAGCTGTTTTTT	CATSRESGILRELFF	once	TRBJ2-2	TRBV15	-
TGTGCCAGCAGCTTAACTCGGCTAGCGGGAGCCCACGAGCAGTACTTC	CASSLTRLAGAHEQYF	-	TRBJ2-7	TRBV7-6	TRBD2
TGTGCCAGTAGTATAGGGGAGACCGCCGTGGTCTCCTACAATGAGCAGTTCTTC	CASSIGETAVVSYNEQFF	-	TRBJ2-1	TRBV19	-
TGTGCCAGCAGCTCGCCCGACAGGAACACTGAAGCTTTCTTT	CASSSPDRNTEAFF	-	TRBJ1-1	TRBV7-3	-
TGCGCCAGCATCCGTGGAGAGGGGGGGAATGAAAAACTGTTTTTT	CASIRGEGGNEKLFF	-	TRBJ1-4	TRBV10-2	-
TGCGCCAGCAGCTTGGTGACAGGCGTCTCTGGAAACACCATATATTTT	CASSLVTGVSGNTIYF	-	TRBJ1-3	TRBV5-1	-
TGTGCCAGCAGTTCAAACGGACTAAACTATGGCTACACCTTC	CASSSNGLNYGYTF	-	TRBJ1-2	TRBV6-6	-
TGTGCCATTGCTTCGGGACAGGGGGCCACCTACGAGCAGTACTTC	CAIASGQGATYEQYF	-	TRBJ2-7	TRBV10-3	TRBD1
TGTGCCAGCAGCTTAAGTGAAAATCAGGAGCAGTACTTC	CASSLSENQEQYF	-	TRBJ2-7	TRBV7-3	-
TGTGCCAGCAGCCAACGAGGGGGTCCGGATACGCAGTATTTT	CASSQRGGPDTQYF	-	TRBJ2-3	TRBV3-1/TRBV3-2	-
TGCGCCAGCAGATCCCGGGGAGAGTCAATTCTCTCTAACTATGGCTACACCTTC	CASRSRGESILSNYGYTF	-	TRBJ1-2	TRBV5-1	-
TGTGCCAGCAGCTCAGCCGGGACTGCGGGATACGAGCAGTACTTC	CASSSAGTAGYEQYF	-	TRBJ2-7	TRBV7-2	-
TGTGCCAGTAGTGCGCAGGCGGGGGGAAACTACGAGCAGTACTTC	CASSAQAGGNYEQYF	-	TRBJ2-7	TRBV19	TRBD2
TGTGCCAGCAGTTACTCGACCAGGGGTGACTATGGCTACACCTTC	CASSYSTRGDYGYTF	few	TRBJ1-2	TRBV6-5	-
TGCAGCGTCCGACCCCGACTAGCGGGGGGGGCGATGTCGGAGACCCAGTACTTC	CSVRPRLAGGAMSETQYF	-	TRBJ2-5	TRBV29-1	TRBD2
TGTGCTAGTGGTTTGGTCGGGACAGCCGGGACAAACTACGAGCAGTACTTC	CASGLVGTAGTNYEQYF	-	TRBJ2-7	TRBV12-5	TRBD1
TGTGCCAGCAGCGACGGGAATCAGCCCCAGCATTTT	CASSDGNQPQHF	-	TRBJ1-5	TRBV9	-
TGTGCCAGCAGCCCCGGTGGGGGGGGGAACACTGAAGCTTTCTTT	CASSPGGGGNTEAFF	-	TRBJ1-1	TRBV3-1/TRBV3-2	-
TGTGCCAGCACCCCAGAGGGCTATCCTAGCACAGATACGCAGTATTTT	CASTPEGYPSTDTQYF	-	TRBJ2-3	TRBV6-6	-